Shown below are 10 T cell receptor beta chains from a single sample sequenced in a study of blood T cell repertoires in COVID-19. TCRdb keeps only in-frame clones here, not all; method: immunoSEQ multiplex PCR. The data show about 400,000 clones, approximately 86% seen once. The sequencing input was peripheral blood. Every receptor here comes from a human donor in a cohort sampled during active COVID-19.

This chain connects TRBV6-4 to TRBJ1-5, with 12 bases fitting TRBD1. Germline lookup yields CDR1 MRHNA and CDR2 SNTAGT. The CDR3 sequence is 19 residues long. The junction had 12 bases not matched to a gene; V was cut back by 6 bases and J by 0 bases. The CDR3 nucleotides are TGTGCCAGCAGATCGGGACAGGGGGCGTATATCAATAGCAATCAGCCCCAGCATTTT. Its translation: CASRSGQGAYINSNQPQHF.

In this sample, this clone is medium-sized. V usage is TRBV6-5 and J usage is TRBJ2-7, with 8 nucleotides matching TRBD1. The CDR3 spans 15 residues. V lost 2 bases to trimming and J lost 2 bases; unmatched junction nucleotides: 5. CDR1 is MNHEY and CDR2 is SVGAGI in the germline V gene. For the CDR3, the DNA is TGTGCCAGCAGTTACGGGGAGACAGGGGCCTACGAGCAGTACTTC. Its protein product is CASSYGETGAYEQYF.

The chain recombines TRBV28 with TRBJ1-1; 7 nucleotides agree with TRBD1. Per germline, CDR1 MDHEN and CDR2 SYDVKM. The CDR3 is 13 residues long. V trimming: 5 bases; J trimming: 4 bases; junction bases outside the gene matches: 4. CDR3 DNA sequence: TGTGCCAGCAGTCAGACAGGGTTCACTGAAGCTTTCTTT. Translation gives CASSQTGFTEAFF.

This chain links TRBV21-1 with TRBJ2-5; the table calls TRBD1, which could not be checked here. TRBV21-1 is noted as a pseudogene. The CDR3 has 15 residues. This CDR3 reads CASSANGQGRETQYF. CDR3 coding DNA: TGTGCCAGCAGCGCCAATGGACAGGGACGAGAGACCCAGTACTTC.

The table lists this clone with a few counts. This chain links TRBV15 with TRBJ2-7; D might be TRBD2 (6 bases). Trimming removed 0 bases from V and 3 bases from J, with 30 bases in between. Germline CDR1 and CDR2: LNHNV and YYDKDF (reference sequence). The CDR3 loop spans 21 amino acids. CDR3 protein: CATSRDVGGGSTNSVRYEQYF. CDR3 DNA sequence: TGTGCCACCAGCAGAGATGTGGGAGGAGGCTCAACCAACTCGGTTCGCTACGAGCAGTACTTC.

The CDR3 DNA reads TGCGCCAGCAGCCCTATCGGACTAGCATTAGCCAAAAACATTCAGTACTTC. Translating gives CASSPIGLALAKNIQYF. V gene TRBV4-1 combines with J gene TRBJ2-4, with 8 bases matching TRBD2. Looked up from germline, CDR1 is MGHRA and CDR2 is YSYEKL. The CDR3 extends over 17 amino acids. V shed 4 bases, J shed 0 bases, and the junction held 8 bases outside the gene matches.

The gene calls are TRBV30 and TRBJ2-3, with 9 bases identical to TRBD1. CDR3 length equals 15 residues. The germline CDR1 and CDR2 sequences are GTSNPN and SVGIG (reference sequence). The junction had 9 bases not matched to a gene; V was cut back by 1 base and J by 7 bases. The CDR3 nucleotides are TGTGCCTGGAGTGGTGGACAGGGGCCGCGGAATACGCAGTATTTT. It translates to CAWSGGQGPRNTQYF.

The chain links TRBV7-2 to TRBJ2-2, with a tentative D call TRBD2 (7 bases). The CDR3 runs to 17 residues. V was trimmed by 1 base and J by 4 bases, leaving 16 bases between them. Germline-derived CDR1 and CDR2 are SGHTA and FQGNSA. The CDR3 sequence is CASSLVRGGAGTGELFF. The CDR3 DNA reads TGTGCCAGCAGCTTAGTCCGTGGGGGGGCCGGCACCGGGGAGCTGTTTTTT.

This chain connects TRBV5-8 to TRBJ2-3, with D possibly matching TRBD1 (6 bases). Between the trimmed V and J ends, which lost 2 bases and 5 bases, there was a span of 15 bases. The germline gives CDR1 SGHTS, CDR2 YDEGEE. The CDR3 covers 15 residues. The CDR3 nucleotides read TGTGCCAGCAGCTTAAGGAAACAGGGAAAAGATACGCAGTATTTT. Translated, it gives CASSLRKQGKDTQYF.

The chain employs TRBV5-1 and TRBJ1-5; D ambiguous. The CDR3 is 15 residues long. The germline CDR1 and CDR2 sequences are SGHRS and YFSETQ. V lost 0 bases and J 4 bases, leaving 11 bases between the germline ends. This CDR3 reads CASSLGEGSNQPQHF. DNA of the CDR3: TGCGCCAGCAGCTTGGGCGAAGGGAGTAATCAGCCCCAGCATTTT.